Listed below are T cell receptor beta chains from one sample, sequenced in a study of blood T cell repertoires in COVID-19. Measured with immunoSEQ multiplex PCR; TCRdb has only the in-frame clones, and not every one. The sample includes roughly 110,000 clones, roughly 89% seen only once; the top ten take under 20%. Material: peripheral blood. The source of these receptors is a human donor with acute or convalescent COVID-19. The donor label of this sample is uncertain. Each CDR3 is given with its conserved first and last residue. D genes are given only for firm matches. Only some rows state a clone size, as once, few, many or a class for expanded clones.

TRBJ2-3 TRBV13 - TRBD2 CASSHSLATDTQYF TGTGCCAGCAGCCATTCACTAGCGACAGATACGCAGTATTTT
TRBJ1-2 TRBV5-1 - - CASSLNGGPNYGYTF TGCGCCAGCAGCTTGAATGGTGGGCCTAACTATGGCTACACCTTC
TRBJ2-1 TRBV18 - TRBD2 CASSPPTSGRASYNEQFF TGTGCCAGCTCACCTCCTACTAGCGGGAGGGCATCTTACAATGAGCAGTTCTTC
TRBJ2-3 TRBV2 - - CASNRDYTDTQYF TGTGCCAGCAACAGGGACTACACAGATACGCAGTATTTT
TRBJ1-5 TRBV15 - TRBD1 CATSPDRELYGGKPQHF TGTGCCACCAGTCCGGACAGGGAGCTTTACGGGGGGAAGCCCCAGCATTTT
TRBJ1-6 TRBV6-1 - - CASSVEDRFGNSPLHF TGTGCCAGCAGTGTTGAAGACAGGTTCGGGAATTCACCCCTCCACTTT
TRBJ1-1 TRBV25-1 - TRBD1 CASSLLGQGTEAFF TGTGCCAGCAGTCTACTAGGACAGGGAACTGAAGCTTTCTTT
TRBJ1-1 TRBV5-1 - - CASGKTVNTEAFF TGCGCCAGCGGAAAGACAGTGAACACTGAAGCTTTCTTT
TRBJ1-6 TRBV25-1 - - CASSELRNSPLHF TGTGCCAGCAGTGAATTGAGGAATTCACCCCTCCACTTT
TRBJ1-5 TRBV6-5 - TRBD1 CASSYLTGGQPQHF TGTGCCAGCAGTTACTTGACAGGGGGCCAGCCCCAGCATTTT
TRBJ2-7 TRBV5-4 - TRBD2 CASSTGGGSYEQYF TGTGCCAGCAGCACCGGGGGGGGCTCCTACGAGCAGTACTTC
TRBJ1-5 TRBV28 - TRBD1 CASSLTGAGNQPQHF TGTGCCAGCAGTTTGACAGGGGCGGGCAATCAGCCCCAGCATTTT
TRBJ2-7 TRBV7-9 - TRBD1 CASSLAGQGAYEQYF TGTGCCAGCAGCTTAGCAGGACAGGGGGCCTACGAGCAGTACTTC
TRBJ1-5 TRBV7-2 - TRBD1 CASSPITSLDRGYQPQHF TGTGCCAGCAGCCCCATAACATCCCTGGACAGGGGCTATCAGCCCCAGCATTTT
TRBJ2-5 TRBV7-9 - - CASSLRTAETQYF TGTGCCAGCAGCTTACGGACTGCGGAGACCCAGTACTTC
TRBJ2-7 TRBV5-1 - TRBD2 CASSLLDYGLAPVEQYF TGCGCCAGCAGCTTGCTAGATTATGGACTAGCCCCAGTCGAGCAGTACTTC
TRBJ1-5 TRBV10-3 once TRBD1 CAIAEGQGISQPQHF TGTGCCATCGCCGAGGGACAGGGAATTTCCCAGCCCCAGCATTTT
TRBJ1-2 TRBV6-5 - - CASRPDLQARYGYTF TGTGCCAGCAGACCCGACTTACAAGCTCGCTATGGCTACACCTTC
TRBJ1-2 TRBV18 once TRBD1 CASSPQGADYGYTF TGTGCCAGCTCACCACAGGGGGCAGACTATGGCTACACCTTC
TRBJ2-5 TRBV7-9 - - CASSPGVRVHQETQYF TGTGCCAGCAGCCCCGGGGTACGGGTACATCAAGAGACCCAGTACTTC
TRBJ2-5 TRBV28 - TRBD2 CASSPRVGLAGKYQETQYF TGTGCCAGCAGCCCTAGAGTGGGGCTAGCGGGAAAGTACCAAGAGACCCAGTACTTC
TRBJ2-1 TRBV7-3 - - CASSRGRQNEQFF TGTGCCAGCAGCAGAGGACGACAGAATGAGCAGTTCTTC
TRBJ1-2 TRBV9 few TRBD1 CASSAGQGFGNYGYTF TGTGCCAGCAGCGCAGGACAGGGATTCGGAAACTATGGCTACACCTTC
TRBJ1-4 TRBV7-2 - - CASSSGTSWEKLFF TGTGCCAGCAGCTCCGGGACATCGTGGGAAAAACTGTTTTTT
TRBJ2-1 TRBV11-2 few TRBD1 CASSKSHRGQNNEQFF TGTGCCAGCAGCAAATCACACAGGGGGCAAAACAATGAGCAGTTCTTC
TRBJ1-1 TRBV24-1 once - CATSDGDLDEAFF TGTGCCACCAGTGACGGGGATCTCGATGAAGCTTTCTTT
TRBJ1-4 TRBV19 - - CASARGATNEKLFF TGTGCCAGCGCGCGGGGAGCAACTAATGAAAAACTGTTTTTT
TRBJ1-4 TRBV5-4 - TRBD1 CASSKDRGREKLFF TGTGCCAGCAGCAAGGACAGGGGGCGGGAAAAACTGTTTTTT
TRBJ2-1 TRBV27 - TRBD2 CASSSPSSGGSYNEQFF TGTGCCAGCAGTTCTCCCTCAAGCGGGGGGAGCTACAATGAGCAGTTCTTC
TRBJ2-7 TRBV6-6 - TRBD2 CASSFRGRGSYEQYF TGTGCCAGCAGCTTTCGAGGGAGGGGATCCTACGAGCAGTACTTC
TRBJ1-4 TRBV18 - - CASSPRQGMSTEKLFF TGTGCCAGCTCACCACGGCAGGGGATGAGTACTGAAAAACTGTTTTTT
TRBJ1-6 TRBV18 - - CASSLPSSPLHF TGTGCCAGCTCGCTCCCCAGTTCACCCCTCCACTTT
TRBJ2-1 TRBV19 few TRBD1 CASSAKGGQGWSYNEQFF TGTGCCAGTAGTGCGAAGGGGGGACAGGGGTGGTCCTACAATGAGCAGTTCTTC
TRBJ2-7 TRBV30 - TRBD2 CAWRPRLAGTYEQYF TGTGCCTGGAGACCAAGACTAGCGGGAACCTACGAGCAGTACTTC
TRBJ1-1 TRBV9 few TRBD1 CASTPWDRGEAFF TGTGCCAGCACCCCTTGGGACAGGGGTGAAGCTTTCTTT
TRBJ2-1 TRBV30 - TRBD2 CAWTRSSGGLSYNEQFF TGTGCCTGGACGCGGAGTAGCGGGGGTTTATCCTACAATGAGCAGTTCTTC
TRBJ1-2 TRBV4-2 - - CASSQVEGIYGYTF TGTGCCAGCAGCCAAGTTGAGGGCATCTATGGCTACACCTTC
TRBJ2-1 TRBV7-2 - TRBD2 CASSLGIRAGYNEQFF TGTGCCAGCAGCCTGGGCATCCGAGCGGGATACAATGAGCAGTTCTTC
TRBJ1-2 TRBV19 - - CASSSRPDRSYGYTF TGTGCCAGTAGTAGCCGACCGGATCGGAGTTATGGCTACACCTTC
TRBJ2-5 TRBV14 once - CASSLVRETQYF TGTGCCAGCAGCCTGGTGAGAGAGACCCAGTACTTC
TRBJ2-5 TRBV30 - - CAWSRRIQETQYF TGTGCCTGGAGTCGGCGGATCCAAGAGACCCAGTACTTC
TRBJ1-6 TRBV7-9 - - CASSFDVLSPLHF TGTGCCAGCAGCTTCGATGTTCTATCACCCCTCCACTTT
TRBJ2-2 TRBV7-6 few TRBD1 CASSPPTGWGTGELFF TGTGCCAGCAGCCCCCCGACAGGGTGGGGGACCGGGGAGCTGTTTTTT
TRBJ2-7 TRBV7-3 - TRBD1 CASSLTGGAGEQYF TGTGCCAGCAGCTTGACAGGGGGCGCCGGGGAGCAGTACTTC
TRBJ2-1 TRBV5-4 - - CASSLELLPDNEQFF TGTGCCAGCAGCCTTGAATTACTACCGGACAATGAGCAGTTCTTC
TRBJ2-5 TRBV7-9 - - CASSSEETQYF TGTGCCAGCAGCTCTGAAGAGACCCAGTACTTC
TRBJ1-2 TRBV5-1 - - CASSFRQNYGYTF TGCGCCAGCAGCTTTAGACAGAACTATGGCTACACCTTC
TRBJ2-7 TRBV28 few TRBD1 CASSLPPRDRSYVEQYF TGTGCCAGCAGTTTACCTCCCCGGGACAGGAGTTACGTAGAGCAGTACTTC
TRBJ1-1 TRBV6-5 - - CASSRQLMNTEAFF TGTGCCAGCAGTCGACAGCTTATGAACACTGAAGCTTTCTTT
TRBJ1-1 TRBV5-4 - TRBD1 CASSRTGNTEAFF TGTGCCAGCAGCCGGACAGGGAACACTGAAGCTTTCTTT
TRBJ1-2 TRBV18 - - CASSPLSHRFTF TGTGCCAGCTCACCACTTTCACACCGTTTTACCTTC
TRBJ2-2 TRBV28 once - CASSTGSGELFF TGTGCCAGCTCCACGGGATCCGGGGAGCTGTTTTTT
TRBJ2-3 TRBV28 - TRBD2 CASSLGGVRDTQYF TGTGCCAGCAGCCTGGGGGGGGTCAGAGATACGCAGTATTTT
TRBJ2-7 TRBV20-1 - - CSALTGYEQYF TGCAGTGCTTTGACAGGCTACGAGCAGTACTTC
TRBJ2-2 TRBV7-3 - - CASSLISLAGSGELFF TGTGCCAGCAGCTTAATCTCACTGGCGGGGAGCGGGGAGCTGTTTTTT
TRBJ2-7 TRBV5-1 - - CASSVEGEYEQYF TGCGCCAGCAGTGTAGAGGGAGAATACGAGCAGTACTTC
TRBJ2-7 TRBV4-1 - TRBD2 CASSQVAGVYEQYF TGCGCCAGCAGCCAAGTAGCGGGGGTTTACGAGCAGTACTTC